This T cell receptor (beta chain) appears in the sequencing data of a study of neurological immune-mediated disorders. Trimming took 0 bases from V and 1 from J, leaving 5 bases between them. From germline, CDR1 is SGHRS and CDR2 YFSETQ. The CDR3 spans 14 residues. This clonotype was seen repeatedly, ten times or more. TCRdb re-analysed the 5' RACE reads in MiXCR, keeping a single row per CDR3 protein. Of around 60,000 distinct CDR3 sequences in the sample, approximately 3.6% were seen once. This sequence joins TRBV5-1 and TRBJ2-1; D is unresolved. The sequence derives from a woman aged 55-69 years with multiple sclerosis. Sequenced: PBMCs. CDR3 sequence reads: CASSLGDSYNEQFF. CDR3 DNA: TGCGCCAGCAGCTTGGGGGATTCCTACAATGAGCAGTTCTTC.